The 3 T cell receptor beta chains below all came from one sample that was sequenced in a study of a mutant IDH1 vaccine in newly diagnosed glioma. Time point noted: week 11, during vaccination. A 20-mer mutant IDH1 peptide at 300 ug was injected subcutaneously with topical imiquimod. These receptors lack a known antigen. TCRdb keeps only in-frame clones here, not all; method: immunoSEQ multiplex PCR. Among tens of thousands of clones, about 81% were seen once, and the ten largest hold 9% to 10%. The sequencing here drew on PBMCs, taken from a glioma patient whose treatment included an IDH1 peptide vaccine. The source is a woman aged 45-59 years with glioma.

This clone showed up just once. This chain joins TRBV5-4 and TRBJ2-3; 7 nucleotides agree with TRBD1. The CDR3 totals 15 residues. Germline CDR1 SGHNT, CDR2 YYREEE (reference sequence). V gave up 5 bases and J gave up 1 base; unmatched junction bases: 7. The CDR3, as DNA: TGTGCCAGCAGTCACCGGGACAGCCGCACAGATACGCAGTATTTT. The encoded protein is CASSHRDSRTDTQYF.

The J gene is TRBJ2-2, the V gene TRBV27, with 12 bases fitting TRBD2. This CDR3 comprises 17 residues. Germline V lookup: CDR1 MNHEY, CDR2 SMNVEV (reference sequence). V was pared by 4 bases and J by 1 base, with 4 bases of the junction left unmatched. As DNA, the CDR3 is TGTGCCAGCAGTTCCCAGGGACTAGCGGGGAACACCGGGGAGCTGTTTTTT. It encodes CASSSQGLAGNTGELFF.

This chain links TRBV5-1 with TRBJ2-5; 10 bases map to TRBD1. Per the germline V gene, CDR1 is SGHRS and CDR2 is YFSETQ. The CDR3 runs 15 residues. With 1 base clipped from V and 3 bases from J, the junction kept 3 bases outside the gene matches. The CDR3 here is CASSLSGTGEETQYF. The CDR3, as DNA: TGCGCCAGCAGCTTGAGTGGGACAGGGGAAGAGACCCAGTACTTC. The whole variable domain, remainder taken from reference TRBV5-1 and TRBJ2-5, is KAGVTQTPRYLIKTRGQQVTLSCSPISGHRSVSWYQQTPGQGLQFLFEYFSETQRNKGNFPGRFSGRQFSNSRSEMNVSTLELGDSALYLCASSLSGTGEETQYFGPGTRLLVL.